The next 3 T cell receptor beta chains were all read from a single sample in a study of shared clonotypes between healthy human individuals (dated by TCRdb to about 2020). CD8 naive samples consisted of CD45RO-negative cells that were positively selected for CCR7, yielding a CD45RA+CCR7+ population without TemRA cells. Library creation used the immunoSEQ multiplex PCR assay. The immuneACCESS repertoire file appears here via TCRdb, limited to in-frame rearrangements. These files lack a portion of the clones; in checked studies, under half of the deficit traces to unresolved V genes, and the cause of the others is not known. The sample table holds fewer than 1 million clones, of which just over 95% were seen once. The ten top clones hold roughly 0.23% of the sample. The sample taken for sequencing was naive CD8+ T cells sorted from blood. The cell subset or site label of this sample denotes: CD45RA+CCR7+. Receptors were obtained from a man younger than 45 in good health.

V gene TRBV5-6 combines with J gene TRBJ2-1, with 9 bases that match TRBD2. Germline lookup yields CDR1 SGHDT and CDR2 YYEEEE. This CDR3 is 16 amino acids long. The V segment lost 1 base and the J segment 1 base; nucleotides outside the gene matches: 3. The CDR3 is CASSLSSGRSYNEQFF. Written as DNA, the CDR3 is TGTGCCAGCAGCTTGTCGAGCGGGAGGTCCTACAATGAGCAGTTCTTC.

V and J are TRBV9 and TRBJ2-1, with TRBD1 matching over 9 bases. The CDR3 has 12 residues. V lost 3 bases, J lost 8 bases, and 0 bases stayed unmatched. The V gene's germline CDR1 is SGDLS and CDR2 YYNGEE. CDR3 residues: CASSGTGDEQFF. CDR3 nucleotide sequence: TGTGCCAGCAGCGGGACAGGGGATGAGCAGTTCTTC.

The J gene is TRBJ2-7, the V gene TRBV6-1, with TRBD1 identical over 9 bases. V was pared by 9 bases and J by 5 bases, with 14 bases of the junction left unmatched. This CDR3 spans 15 amino acids. Germline CDR1 MNHNS, CDR2 SASEGT. The CDR3 protein is CASHNRDRVMDEQYF. CDR3 DNA: TGTGCCAGTCATAACAGGGACAGGGTTATGGACGAGCAGTACTTC.